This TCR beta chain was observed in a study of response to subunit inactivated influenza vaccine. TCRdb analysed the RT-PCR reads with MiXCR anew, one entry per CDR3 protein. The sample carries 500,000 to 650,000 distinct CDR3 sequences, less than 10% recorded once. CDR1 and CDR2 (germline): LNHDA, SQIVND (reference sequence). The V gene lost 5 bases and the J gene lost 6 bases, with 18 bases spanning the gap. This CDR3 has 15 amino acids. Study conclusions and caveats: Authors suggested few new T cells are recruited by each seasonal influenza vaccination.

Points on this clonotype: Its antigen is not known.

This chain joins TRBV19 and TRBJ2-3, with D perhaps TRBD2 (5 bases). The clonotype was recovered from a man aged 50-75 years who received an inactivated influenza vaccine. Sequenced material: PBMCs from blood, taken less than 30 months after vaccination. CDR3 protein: CASSDPRRRADTQYF. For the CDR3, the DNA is TGTGCCAGTAGTGACCCAAGGAGGCGAGCGGATACGCAGTATTTT.